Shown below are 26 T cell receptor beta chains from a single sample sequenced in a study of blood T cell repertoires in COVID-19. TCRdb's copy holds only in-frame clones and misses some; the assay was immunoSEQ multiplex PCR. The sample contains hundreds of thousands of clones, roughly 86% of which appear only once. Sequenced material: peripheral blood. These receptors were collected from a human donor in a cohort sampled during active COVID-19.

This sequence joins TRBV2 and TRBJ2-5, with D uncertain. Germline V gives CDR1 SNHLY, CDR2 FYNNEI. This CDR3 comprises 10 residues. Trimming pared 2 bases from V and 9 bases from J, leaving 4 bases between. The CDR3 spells CASSEIAQYF. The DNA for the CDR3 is TGTGCCAGCAGTGAAATCGCCCAGTACTTC.

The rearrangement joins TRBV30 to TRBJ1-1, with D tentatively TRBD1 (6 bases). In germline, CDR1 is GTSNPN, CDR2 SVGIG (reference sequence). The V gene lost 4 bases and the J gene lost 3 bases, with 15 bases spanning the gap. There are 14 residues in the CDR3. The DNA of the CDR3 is TGTGCCTGGAACCTACAGGGTAGTTACACTGAAGCTTTCTTT. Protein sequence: CAWNLQGSYTEAFF.

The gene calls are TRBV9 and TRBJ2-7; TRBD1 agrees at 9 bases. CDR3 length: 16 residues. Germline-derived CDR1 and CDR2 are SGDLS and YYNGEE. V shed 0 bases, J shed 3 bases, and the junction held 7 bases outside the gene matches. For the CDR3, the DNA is TGTGCCAGCAGCGTAGCTGGGACAGGGACCATCTACGAGCAGTACTTC. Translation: CASSVAGTGTIYEQYF.

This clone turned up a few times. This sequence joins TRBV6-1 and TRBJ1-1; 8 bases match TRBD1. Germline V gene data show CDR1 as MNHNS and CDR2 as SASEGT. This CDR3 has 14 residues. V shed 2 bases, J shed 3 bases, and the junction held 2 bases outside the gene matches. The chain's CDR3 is CASSELTGDTEAFF. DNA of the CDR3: TGTGCCAGCAGTGAATTGACAGGGGACACTGAAGCTTTCTTT.

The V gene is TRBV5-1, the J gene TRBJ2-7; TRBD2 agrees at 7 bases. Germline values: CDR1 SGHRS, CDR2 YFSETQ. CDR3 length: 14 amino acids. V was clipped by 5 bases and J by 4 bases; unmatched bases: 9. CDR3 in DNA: TGCGCCAGCAGACTCGGGACTACTGAATACGAGCAGTACTTC. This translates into CASRLGTTEYEQYF.

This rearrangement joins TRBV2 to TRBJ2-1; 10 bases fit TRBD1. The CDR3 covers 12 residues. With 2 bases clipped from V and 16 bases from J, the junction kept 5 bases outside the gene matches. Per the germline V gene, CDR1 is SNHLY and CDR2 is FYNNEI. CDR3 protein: CASSEFRDRGFF. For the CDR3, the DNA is TGTGCCAGCAGTGAATTCCGGGACAGGGGTTTCTTC.

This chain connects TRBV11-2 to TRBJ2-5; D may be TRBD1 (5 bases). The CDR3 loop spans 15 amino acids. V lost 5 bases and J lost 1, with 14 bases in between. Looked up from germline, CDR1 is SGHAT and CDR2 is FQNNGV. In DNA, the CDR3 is TGTGCCAGCAGCCGCGCTACAGGTTCCCAAGAGACCCAGTACTTC. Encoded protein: CASSRATGSQETQYF. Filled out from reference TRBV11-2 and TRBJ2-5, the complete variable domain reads EAGVAQSPRYKIIEKRQSVAFWCNPISGHATLYWYQQILGQGPKLLIQFQNNGVVDDSQLPKDRFSAERLKGVDSTLKIQPAKLEDSAVYLCASSRATGSQETQYFGPGTRLLVL.

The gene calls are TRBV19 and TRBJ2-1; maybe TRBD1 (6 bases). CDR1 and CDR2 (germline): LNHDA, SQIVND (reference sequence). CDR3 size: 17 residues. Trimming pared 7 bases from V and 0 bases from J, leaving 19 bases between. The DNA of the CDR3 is TGTGCCAGTAACCCTAGAGGTGTAGGGGGCTCCTACAATGAGCAGTTCTTC. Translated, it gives CASNPRGVGGSYNEQFF. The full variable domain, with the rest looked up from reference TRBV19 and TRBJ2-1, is DGGITQSPKYLFRKEGQNVTLSCEQNLNHDAMYWYRQDPGQGLRLIYYSQIVNDFQKGDIAEGYSVSREKKESFPLTVTSAQKNPTAFYLCASNPRGVGGSYNEQFFGPGTRLTVL.

CDR3 in amino acids: CASSTRQGPLDTQYF. For the CDR3, the DNA is TGTGCCAGTAGTACCCGACAGGGCCCCCTTGATACGCAGTATTTT. V gene TRBV19 combines with J gene TRBJ2-3, with 7 bases identical to TRBD1. Germline CDR1 is LNHDA and CDR2 is SQIVND (reference sequence). The CDR3 extends over 15 amino acids. The ends lost 4 bases at V and 6 bases at J; junction bases unmatched: 10.

CDR3 loop: CATLVGGVGAKNIQYF. CDR3 sequence (DNA): TGTGCCACCCTGGTTGGCGGGGTCGGAGCCAAAAACATTCAGTACTTC. This rearrangement joins TRBV28 to TRBJ2-4; the D gene is possibly TRBD2 (6 bases). The CDR3 is made up of 16 amino acids. Trimming pared 10 bases from V and 0 bases from J, leaving 19 bases between. Germline CDR1 reads MDHEN; CDR2 reads SYDVKM.

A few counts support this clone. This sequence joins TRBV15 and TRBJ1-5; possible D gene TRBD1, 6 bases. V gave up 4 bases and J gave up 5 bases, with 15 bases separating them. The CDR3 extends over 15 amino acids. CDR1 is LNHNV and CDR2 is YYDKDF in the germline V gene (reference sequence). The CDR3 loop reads CATSIEQGGYQPQHF. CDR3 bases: TGTGCCACCAGCATAGAACAGGGTGGGTATCAGCCCCAGCATTTT.

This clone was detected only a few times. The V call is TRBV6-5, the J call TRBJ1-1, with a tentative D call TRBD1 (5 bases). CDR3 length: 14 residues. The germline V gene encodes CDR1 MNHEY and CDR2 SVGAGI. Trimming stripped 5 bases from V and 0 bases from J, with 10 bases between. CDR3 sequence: CASSPTALNTEAFF. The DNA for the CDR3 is TGTGCCAGCAGTCCGACAGCTCTGAACACTGAAGCTTTCTTT.

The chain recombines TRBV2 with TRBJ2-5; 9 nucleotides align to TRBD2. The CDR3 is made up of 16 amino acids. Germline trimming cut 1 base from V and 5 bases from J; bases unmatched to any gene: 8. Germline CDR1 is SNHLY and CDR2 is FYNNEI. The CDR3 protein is CASSEGPAGGGETQYF. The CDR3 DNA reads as TGTGCCAGCAGTGAAGGTCCAGCGGGGGGAGGCGAGACCCAGTACTTC.

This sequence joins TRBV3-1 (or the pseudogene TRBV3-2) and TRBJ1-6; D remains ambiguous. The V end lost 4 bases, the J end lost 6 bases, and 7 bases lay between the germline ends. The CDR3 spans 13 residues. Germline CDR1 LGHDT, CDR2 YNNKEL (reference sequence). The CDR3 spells CASSPNPNSPLHF. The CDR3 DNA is TGTGCCAGCAGCCCTAACCCTAATTCACCCCTCCACTTT.

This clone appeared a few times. The chain's CDR3 is CASSLEGRGSYNSPLHF. The CDR3 nucleotides are TGTGCCAGCAGCTTAGAGGGCAGGGGATCCTATAATTCACCCCTCCACTTT. The genes are TRBV7-6 and TRBJ1-6, with a tentative D call TRBD1 (6 bases). Germline CDR1 and CDR2: SGHVS and FNYEAQ. The CDR3 is made up of 17 amino acids. V was cut by 1 base and J by 1 base, with 11 bases left in between.

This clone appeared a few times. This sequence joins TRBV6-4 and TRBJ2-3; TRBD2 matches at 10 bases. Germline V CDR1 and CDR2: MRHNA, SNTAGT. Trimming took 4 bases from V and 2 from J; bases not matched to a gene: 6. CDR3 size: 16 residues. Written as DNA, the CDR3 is TGTGCCAGCAGTGCCCAGCGGGAGGGCCCCACAGATACGCAGTATTTT. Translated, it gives CASSAQREGPTDTQYF.

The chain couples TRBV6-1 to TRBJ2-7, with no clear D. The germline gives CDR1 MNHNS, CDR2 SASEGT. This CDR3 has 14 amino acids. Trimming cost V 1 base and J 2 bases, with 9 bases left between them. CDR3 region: CASSEGTVPYEQYF. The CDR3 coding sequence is TGTGCCAGCAGTGAAGGAACTGTTCCCTACGAGCAGTACTTC.

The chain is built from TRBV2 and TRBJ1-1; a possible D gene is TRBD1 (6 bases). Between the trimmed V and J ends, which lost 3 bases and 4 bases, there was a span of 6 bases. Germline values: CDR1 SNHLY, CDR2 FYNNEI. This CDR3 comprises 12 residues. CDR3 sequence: CASSEDSTEAFF. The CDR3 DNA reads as TGTGCCAGCAGTGAGGACAGCACTGAAGCTTTCTTT.

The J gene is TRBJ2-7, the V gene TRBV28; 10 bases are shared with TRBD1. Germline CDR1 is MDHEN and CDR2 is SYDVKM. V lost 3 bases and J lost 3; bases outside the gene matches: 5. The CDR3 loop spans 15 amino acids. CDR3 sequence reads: CASSLLGDRGYEQYF. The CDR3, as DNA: TGTGCCAGCAGTTTGTTGGGGGACAGGGGCTACGAGCAGTACTTC.

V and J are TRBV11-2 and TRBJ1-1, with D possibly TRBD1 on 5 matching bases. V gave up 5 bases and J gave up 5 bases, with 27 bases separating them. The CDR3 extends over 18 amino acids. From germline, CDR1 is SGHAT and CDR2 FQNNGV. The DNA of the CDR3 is TGTGCCAGCAGCCCAATCCCAACGACAGCCCGAGGAGGGACTGAAGCTTTCTTT. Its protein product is CASSPIPTTARGGTEAFF.

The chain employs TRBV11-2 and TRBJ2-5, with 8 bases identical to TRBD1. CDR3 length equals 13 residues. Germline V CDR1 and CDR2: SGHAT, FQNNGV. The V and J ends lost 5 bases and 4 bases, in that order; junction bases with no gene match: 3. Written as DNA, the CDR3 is TGTGCCAGCAGCGTGGACAGGGCAGAGACCCAGTACTTC. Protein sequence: CASSVDRAETQYF.

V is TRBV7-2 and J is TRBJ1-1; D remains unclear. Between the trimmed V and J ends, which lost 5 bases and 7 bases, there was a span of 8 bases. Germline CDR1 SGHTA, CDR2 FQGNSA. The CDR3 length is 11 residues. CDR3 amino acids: CASSRRSEAFF. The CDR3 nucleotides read TGTGCCAGCAGCCGTAGGAGTGAAGCTTTCTTT. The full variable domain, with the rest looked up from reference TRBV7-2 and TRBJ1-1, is GAGVSQSPSNKVTEKGKDVELRCDPISGHTALYWYRQSLGQGLEFLIYFQGNSAPDKSGLPSDRFSAERTGGSVSTLTIQRTQQEDSAVYLCASSRRSEAFFGQGTRLTVV.

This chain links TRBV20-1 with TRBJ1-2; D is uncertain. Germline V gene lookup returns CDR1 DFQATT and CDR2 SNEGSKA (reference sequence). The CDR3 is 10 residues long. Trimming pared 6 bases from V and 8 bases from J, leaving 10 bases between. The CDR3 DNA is TGCAGTGCCCTTGCGGGAGGCTACACCTTC. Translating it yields CSALAGGYTF.

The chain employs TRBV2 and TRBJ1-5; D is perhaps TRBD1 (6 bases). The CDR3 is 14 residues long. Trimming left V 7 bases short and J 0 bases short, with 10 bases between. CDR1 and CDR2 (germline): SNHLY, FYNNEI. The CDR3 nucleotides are TGTGCCAGCACGACAGGAGATAGCAATCAGCCCCAGCATTTT. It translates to CASTTGDSNQPQHF.

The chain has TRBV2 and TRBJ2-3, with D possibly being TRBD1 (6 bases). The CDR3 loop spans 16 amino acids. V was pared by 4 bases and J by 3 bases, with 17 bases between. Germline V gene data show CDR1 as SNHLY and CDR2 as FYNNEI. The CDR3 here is CASSAGRGRPTDTQYF. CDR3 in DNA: TGTGCCAGCAGTGCGGGCAGGGGCCGACCAACAGATACGCAGTATTTT. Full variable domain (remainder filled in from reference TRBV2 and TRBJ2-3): EPEVTQTPSHQVTQMGQEVILRCVPISNHLYFYWYRQILGQKVEFLVSFYNNEISEKSEIFDDQFSVERPDGSNFTLKIRSTKLEDSAMYFCASSAGRGRPTDTQYFGPGTRLTVL.

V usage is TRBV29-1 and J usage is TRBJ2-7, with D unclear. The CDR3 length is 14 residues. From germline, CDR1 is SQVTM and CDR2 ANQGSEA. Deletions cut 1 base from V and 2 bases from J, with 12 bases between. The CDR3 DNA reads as TGCAGCGTTGAAGGCCTAGAGAAGCCCTACGAGCAGTACTTC. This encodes CSVEGLEKPYEQYF.